This section outlines one TCR beta chain sequence together with its context. In terms of age and location, participants ranged from roughly 18 to 95 years and lived in about 25 US areas. Sequencing was performed with immunoSEQ multiplex PCR; in TCRdb, only in-frame clones are kept and a portion is missing. The data show fewer than 250,000 clones, 70% to 90% seen once. The germline V and J ends were trimmed by 0 bases and 3 bases, with 6 bases remaining between them. The CDR3 loop spans 14 amino acids. CDR1 and CDR2 from the germline V gene are SGHRS and YFSETQ. This sample is drawn from a study of blood T cell repertoires in COVID-19.

The chain combines TRBV5-1 with TRBJ1-4; a possible D gene is TRBD1 (5 bases). Specimen: PBMCs or T cells enriched from blood (not recorded which). This TCR was sampled from a man between 25 and 39 years old who had recovered from COVID-19. CDR3 DNA sequence: TGCGCCAGCAGCTTGGAGGGGCCTAATGAAAAACTGTTTTTT. Amino acid sequence: CASSLEGPNEKLFF.